These 3 T cell receptor beta chains originate from one sample sequenced in a study of OX40 agonist ivuxolimab in advanced cancers. Generated by immunoSEQ multiplex PCR, the TCRdb table keeps only in-frame clones and is missing some. This sample carries tens of thousands of clones, roughly 94% of them seen once, and the ten largest clones take over 8.5%. This material consisted of CD4+ or CD8+ T cells sorted from blood, taken in a trial of the OX40 agonist ivuxolimab. The receptors shown here come from an adult with an advanced solid tumor such as melanoma, head and neck, liver or kidney cancer.

This clone was observed a few times. The chain carries TRBV4-2 and TRBJ1-5, with D unclear. From germline, CDR1 is LGHNA and CDR2 YNFKEQ. Trimming removed 4 bases from V and 0 bases from J, with 10 bases in between. This CDR3 has 15 residues. The CDR3 DNA follows: TGTGCCAGCAGCCCCACTAAGGATAGCAATCAGCCCCAGCATTTT. It encodes CASSPTKDSNQPQHF.

V gene TRBV7-3 combines with J gene TRBJ2-3, with D uncertain. Trimming left V 1 base short and J 4 bases short, with 3 bases between. CDR1 is SGHTA and CDR2 is FQGTGA in the germline V gene. This CDR3 is 12 amino acids long. Written as DNA, the CDR3 is TGTGCCAGCAGCTTAAAAGCAGATACGCAGTATTTT. Translated: CASSLKADTQYF. The whole variable domain, remainder taken from reference TRBV7-3 and TRBJ2-3, is GAGVSQTPSNKVTEKGKYVELRCDPISGHTALYWYRQSLGQGPEFLIYFQGTGAADDSGLPNDRFFAVRPEGSVSTLKIQRTERGDSAVYLCASSLKADTQYFGPGTRLTVL.

The rearrangement joins TRBV27 to TRBJ1-1; D gene unclear. The CDR3 sequence is 15 residues long. CDR1 is MNHEY and CDR2 is SMNVEV in the germline V gene (reference sequence). Trimming took 5 bases from V and 2 from J, leaving 15 bases between them. Here the CDR3 reads CASSPRLGLNTEAFF. CDR3 DNA sequence: TGTGCCAGCAGTCCGAGGCTTGGGCTTAACACTGAAGCTTTCTTT.